This T cell receptor beta chain was identified in a study of T cells after posttransplantation cyclophosphamide. Study-wide results and limits: Tissue-infiltrating T cells from skin or gut overlapped little with blood T cells. Recipient CMV seropositivity and CMV reactivation strongly tracked TRB clonality.

The method was immunoSEQ multiplex PCR; TCRdb's version includes in-frame clones alone and lacks a portion of them. Observed in the sample are 2,500 to 4,000 clones, none of them singletons. A marrow graft followed busulfan-fludarabine conditioning, with cyclophosphamide on days +3 and +4. This clone has ten or more counts. Antigen unknown. The sequence was collected from a female patient between 40 and 50 years old who received an allogeneic stem cell transplant from a related donor, was CMV-positive, and had no GVHD. Some of the T cells might come from the graft donor. Sample: PBMCs, taken 84 days after allogeneic stem cell transplant with posttransplant cyclophosphamide.

This CDR3 is CASSCEGGASTDTQYF. DNA for the CDR3: TGTGCCAGCAGCTGCGAAGGGGGGGCTAGCACAGATACGCAGTATTTT. The chain uses TRBV13 and TRBJ2-3; possibly TRBD2 for D (7 bases). This CDR3 region has 16 residues. The V gene's germline CDR1 is PRHDT and CDR2 FYEKMQ (reference sequence). With 4 bases removed from V and 0 bases from J, the gap between germline ends came to 14 bases.